The subject of this entry is one T cell receptor beta chain. The length of the CDR3 is 13 residues. J was trimmed by 7 bases and V by 6 bases; bases with no gene match: 5. Participant-reported clinical history was the basis for cohort assignment. This record belongs to a study of blood T cell repertoires in COVID-19. The method was immunoSEQ multiplex PCR; TCRdb's version includes in-frame clones alone and lacks a portion of them. Of 180,000 or so clones listed, approximately 80% are singletons. The rearrangement joins TRBV12-3 or TRBV12-4 to TRBJ1-4; 7 nucleotides line up with TRBD1. The source material was PBMCs or T cells enriched from blood (not recorded which). This TCR was recovered from a man aged 50 or older who had recovered from COVID-19. In DNA form, the CDR3 reads TGTGCCAGCAGAAGGGGGCGCGGTGAAAAACTGTTTTTT. Translation: CASRRGRGEKLFF.